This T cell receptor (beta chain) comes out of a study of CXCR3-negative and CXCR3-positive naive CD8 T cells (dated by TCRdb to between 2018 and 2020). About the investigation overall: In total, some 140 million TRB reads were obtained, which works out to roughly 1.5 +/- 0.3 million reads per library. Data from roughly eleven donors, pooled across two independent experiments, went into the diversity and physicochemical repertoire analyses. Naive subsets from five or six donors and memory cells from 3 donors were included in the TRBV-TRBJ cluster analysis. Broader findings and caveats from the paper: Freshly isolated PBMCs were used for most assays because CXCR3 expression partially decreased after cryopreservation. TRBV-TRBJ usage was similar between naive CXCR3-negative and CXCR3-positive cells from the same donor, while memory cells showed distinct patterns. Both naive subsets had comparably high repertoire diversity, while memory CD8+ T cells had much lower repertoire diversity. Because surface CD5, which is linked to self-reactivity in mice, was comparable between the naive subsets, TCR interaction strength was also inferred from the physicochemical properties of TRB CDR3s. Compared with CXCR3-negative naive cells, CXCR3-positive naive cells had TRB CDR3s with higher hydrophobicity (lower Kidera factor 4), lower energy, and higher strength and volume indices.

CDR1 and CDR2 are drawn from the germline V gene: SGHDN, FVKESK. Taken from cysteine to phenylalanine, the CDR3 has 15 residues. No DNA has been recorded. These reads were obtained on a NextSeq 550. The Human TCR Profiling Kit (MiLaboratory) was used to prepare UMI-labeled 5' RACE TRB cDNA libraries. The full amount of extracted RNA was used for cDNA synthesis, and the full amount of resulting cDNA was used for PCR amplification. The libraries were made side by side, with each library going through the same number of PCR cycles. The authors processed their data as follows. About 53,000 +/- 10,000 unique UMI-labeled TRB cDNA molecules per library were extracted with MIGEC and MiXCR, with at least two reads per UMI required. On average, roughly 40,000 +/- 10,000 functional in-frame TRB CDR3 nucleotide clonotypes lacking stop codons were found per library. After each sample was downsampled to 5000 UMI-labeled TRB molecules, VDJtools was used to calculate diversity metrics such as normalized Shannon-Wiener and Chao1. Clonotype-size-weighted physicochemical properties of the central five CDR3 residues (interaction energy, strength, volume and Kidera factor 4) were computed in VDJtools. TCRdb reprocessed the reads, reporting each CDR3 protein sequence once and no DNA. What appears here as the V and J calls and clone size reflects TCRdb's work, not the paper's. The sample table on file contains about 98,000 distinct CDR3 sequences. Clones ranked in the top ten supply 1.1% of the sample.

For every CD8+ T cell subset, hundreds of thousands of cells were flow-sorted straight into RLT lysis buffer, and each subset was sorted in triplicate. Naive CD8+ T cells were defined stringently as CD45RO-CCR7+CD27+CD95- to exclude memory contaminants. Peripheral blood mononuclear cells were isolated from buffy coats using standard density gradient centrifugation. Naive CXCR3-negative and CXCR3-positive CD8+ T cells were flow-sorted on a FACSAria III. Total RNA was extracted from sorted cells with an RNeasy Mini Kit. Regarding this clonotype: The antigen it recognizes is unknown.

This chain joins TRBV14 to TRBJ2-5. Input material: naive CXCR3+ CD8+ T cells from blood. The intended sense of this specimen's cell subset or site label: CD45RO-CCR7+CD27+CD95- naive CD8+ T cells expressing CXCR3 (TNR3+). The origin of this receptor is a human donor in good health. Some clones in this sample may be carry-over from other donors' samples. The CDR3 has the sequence CASSPDTSYQETQYF. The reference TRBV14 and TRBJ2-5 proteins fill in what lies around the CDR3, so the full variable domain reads EAGVTQFPSHSVIEKGQTVTLRCDPISGHDNLYWYRRVMGKEIKFLLHFVKESKQDESGMPNNRFLAERTGGTYSTLKVQPAELEDSGVYFCASSPDTSYQETQYFGPGTRLLVL.